This T cell receptor (beta chain) was observed in a study of T cell repertoires in cytomegalovirus infection. Across the study: The public TCR beta signatures pointed to both CMV infection and matching HLA type. General study points: Pooled public TCR beta family frequency picked out CMV carriers with the relevant HLA. The ex vivo response showed dominance by HLA-C-restricted CMV-specific TCR beta clonotypes.

The CDR3 sequence is 11 residues long. The J segment lost 13 bases and the V segment lost 10 bases, leaving 6 bases of the junction unmatched. Germline V gene data show CDR1 as MNHNY and CDR2 as SVGAGI (reference sequence). TCRdb called the reads again in MiXCR, with one record for every CDR3 protein. The sample shows nearly 450,000 distinct CDR3 sequences, 30% to 40% of them seen only once. This clonotype has a count of ten or more. The antigen is unknown. Sequencing used PBMCs. The chain is built from TRBV6-6 and TRBJ1-4; TRBD1 aligns across 10 bases. This receptor was identified in a human donor in good health (CMV status not recorded). Some clones in this sample may be carry-over from other donors' samples. The chain's CDR3 is CATGQGGTLFF. In DNA, the CDR3 is TGTGCCACCGGACAGGGGGGGACACTGTTTTTT.